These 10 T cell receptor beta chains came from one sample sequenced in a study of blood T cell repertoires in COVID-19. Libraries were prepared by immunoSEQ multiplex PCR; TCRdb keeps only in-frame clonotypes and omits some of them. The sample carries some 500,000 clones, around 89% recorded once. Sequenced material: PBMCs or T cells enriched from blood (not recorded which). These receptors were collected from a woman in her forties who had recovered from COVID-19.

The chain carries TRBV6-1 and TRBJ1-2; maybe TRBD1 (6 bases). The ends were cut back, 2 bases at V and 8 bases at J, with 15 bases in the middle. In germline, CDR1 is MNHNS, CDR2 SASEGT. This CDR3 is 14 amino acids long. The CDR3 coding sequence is TGTGCCAGCAGTGAACTCTGGGAGGGGGGCGGCTACACCTTC. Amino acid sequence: CASSELWEGGGYTF.

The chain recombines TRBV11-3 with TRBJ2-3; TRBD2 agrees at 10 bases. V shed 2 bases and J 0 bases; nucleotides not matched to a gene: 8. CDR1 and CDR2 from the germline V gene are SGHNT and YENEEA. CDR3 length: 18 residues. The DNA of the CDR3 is TGTGCCAGCAGCTTAATTAGCGGGGGGCCTCGGAGCACAGATACGCAGTATTTT. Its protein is CASSLISGGPRSTDTQYF.

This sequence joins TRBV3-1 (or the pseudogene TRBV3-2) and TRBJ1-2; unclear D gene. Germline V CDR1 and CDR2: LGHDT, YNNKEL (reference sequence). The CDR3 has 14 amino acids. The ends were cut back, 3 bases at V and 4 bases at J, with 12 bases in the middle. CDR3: CASSQAGKTYGYTF. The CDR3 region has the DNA TGTGCCAGCAGCCAGGCCGGGAAAACCTATGGCTACACCTTC.

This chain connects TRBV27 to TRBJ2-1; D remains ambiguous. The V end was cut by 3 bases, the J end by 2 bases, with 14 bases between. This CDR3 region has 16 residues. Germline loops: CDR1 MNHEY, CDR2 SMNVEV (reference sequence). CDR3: CASSFEASFAYNEQFF. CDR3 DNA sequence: TGTGCCAGCAGTTTTGAAGCGTCTTTTGCCTACAATGAGCAGTTCTTC.

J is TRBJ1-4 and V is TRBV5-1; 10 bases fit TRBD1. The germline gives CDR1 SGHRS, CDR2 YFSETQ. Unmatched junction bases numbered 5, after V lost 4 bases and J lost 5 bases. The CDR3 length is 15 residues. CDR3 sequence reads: CASSLRTGGNEKLFF. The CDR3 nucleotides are TGCGCCAGCAGCCTCAGGACAGGGGGGAATGAAAAACTGTTTTTT.

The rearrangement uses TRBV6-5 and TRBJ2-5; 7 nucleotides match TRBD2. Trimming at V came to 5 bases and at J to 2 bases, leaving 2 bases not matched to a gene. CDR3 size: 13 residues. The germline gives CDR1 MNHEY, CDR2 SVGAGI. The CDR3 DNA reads TGTGCCAGCAGTAGCGGGGTACAAGAGACCCAGTACTTC. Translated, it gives CASSSGVQETQYF.

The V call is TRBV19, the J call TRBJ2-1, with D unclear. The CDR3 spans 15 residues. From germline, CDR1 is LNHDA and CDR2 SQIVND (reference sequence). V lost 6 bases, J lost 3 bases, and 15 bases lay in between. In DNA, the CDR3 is TGTGCCAGTAGGCCCAGGATTGTCTACTACAATGAGCAGTTCTTC. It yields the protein CASRPRIVYYNEQFF.

Written as DNA, the CDR3 is TGTGCCAGCAGCTTAGGGACAGGTATTGGGGAAAAACTGTTTTTT. Protein product: CASSLGTGIGEKLFF. This chain connects TRBV11-2 to TRBJ1-4; 7 bases are a match to TRBD1. This CDR3 is 15 amino acids long. Trimming took 1 base from V and 8 from J; bases not matched to a gene: 7. CDR1 is SGHAT, CDR2 FQNNGV, per germline.

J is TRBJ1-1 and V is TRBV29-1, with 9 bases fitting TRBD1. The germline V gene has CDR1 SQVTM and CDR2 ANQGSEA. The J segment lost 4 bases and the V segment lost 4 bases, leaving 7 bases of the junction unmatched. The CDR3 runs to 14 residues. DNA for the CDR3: TGCAGCGTTGTACTACGGACAGGGGTCACTGAAGCTTTCTTT. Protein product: CSVVLRTGVTEAFF.

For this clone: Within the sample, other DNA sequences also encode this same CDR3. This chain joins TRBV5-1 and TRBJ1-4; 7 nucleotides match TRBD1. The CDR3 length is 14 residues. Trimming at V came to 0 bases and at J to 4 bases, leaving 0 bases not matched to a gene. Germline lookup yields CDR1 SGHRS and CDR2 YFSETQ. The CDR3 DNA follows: TGCGCCAGCAGCTTGGGACAGGGTAATGAAAAACTGTTTTTT. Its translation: CASSLGQGNEKLFF.